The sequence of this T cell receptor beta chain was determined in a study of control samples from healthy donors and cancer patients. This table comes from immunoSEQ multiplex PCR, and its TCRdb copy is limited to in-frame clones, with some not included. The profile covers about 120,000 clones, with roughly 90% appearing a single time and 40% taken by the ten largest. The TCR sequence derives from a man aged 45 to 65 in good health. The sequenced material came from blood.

The CDR3 DNA reads as TGCGCCAGCAGCGACACCCATTCCGGGACCACCTCCTACGAGCAGTACTTC. Protein product: CASSDTHSGTTSYEQYF. The gene calls are TRBV5-1 and TRBJ2-7; D could derive from TRBD1 or TRBD2 (5 bases each). This CDR3 region has 17 residues. Per the germline V gene, CDR1 is SGHRS and CDR2 is YFSETQ. The germline V and J ends were trimmed by 4 bases and 0 bases, with 20 bases remaining between them.